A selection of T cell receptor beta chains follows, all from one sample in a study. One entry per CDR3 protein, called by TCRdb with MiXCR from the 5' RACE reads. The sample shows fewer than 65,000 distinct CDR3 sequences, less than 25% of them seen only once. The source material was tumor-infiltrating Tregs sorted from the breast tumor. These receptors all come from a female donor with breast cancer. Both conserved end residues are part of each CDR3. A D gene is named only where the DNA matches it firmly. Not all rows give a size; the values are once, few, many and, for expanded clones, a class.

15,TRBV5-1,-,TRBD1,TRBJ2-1,CVSSSPAAGGNEQFF,TGCGTCAGCAGCTCCCCCGCGGCAGGGGGCAATGAGCAGTTCTTC
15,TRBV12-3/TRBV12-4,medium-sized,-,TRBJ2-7,CASSKGAQGDYEQYF,TGTGCCAGCAGCAAAGGGGCACAGGGAGACTACGAGCAGTACTTC
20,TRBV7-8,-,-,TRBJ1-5,CASSLAGTQGKVSSNQPQHF,TGTGCCAGCAGCTTAGCAGGGACTCAGGGAAAGGTATCTAGCAATCAGCCCCAGCATTTT
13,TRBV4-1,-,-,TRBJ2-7,CASSPRGTYEQYF,TGCGCCAGCAGCCCCAGGGGTACCTACGAGCAGTACTTC
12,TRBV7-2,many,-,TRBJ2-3,CASSSYTDTQYF,TGTGCCAGCAGCTCCTACACAGATACGCAGTATTTT
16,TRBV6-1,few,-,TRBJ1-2,CASGDPSGKPNYGYTF,TGTGCCAGCGGCGACCCAAGTGGTAAGCCTAACTATGGCTACACCTTC
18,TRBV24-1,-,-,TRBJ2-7,CATSDSQLEGATPGEQYF,TGTGCCACCAGTGATTCCCAATTGGAGGGGGCGACCCCGGGCGAGCAGTACTTC
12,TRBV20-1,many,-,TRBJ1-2,CSASLGGSGYTF,TGCAGTGCTAGTCTGGGGGGGAGCGGCTACACCTTC
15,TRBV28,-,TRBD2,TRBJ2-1,CASSETSGPYNEQFF,TGTGCCAGCAGTGAGACTAGCGGCCCTTACAATGAGCAGTTCTTC
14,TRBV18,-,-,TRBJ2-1,CASSKWSRDNEQFF,TGTGCCAGCTCCAAGTGGTCCAGGGACAATGAGCAGTTCTTC
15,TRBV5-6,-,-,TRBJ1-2,CASSLVDEPSHGYTF,TGCGCCAGCAGCTTGGTGGACGAGCCCTCTCATGGCTACACCTTC
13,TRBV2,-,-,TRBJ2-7,CASSELGEVEQYF,TGTGCCAGCAGTGAACTGGGGGAGGTCGAGCAGTACTTC
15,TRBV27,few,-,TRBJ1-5,CASRLSLSSNQPQHF,TGTGCCAGCAGGCTCTCTCTTTCTAGCAATCAGCCCCAGCATTTT
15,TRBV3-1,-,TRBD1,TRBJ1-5,CASSSTGGRRQPQHF,TGTGCCAGCAGCTCTACAGGGGGCCGGAGGCAGCCCCAGCATTTT
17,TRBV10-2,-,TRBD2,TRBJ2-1,CASSGETSGNFYNEQCF,TGCGCCAGCAGTGGTGAGACTAGCGGAAATTTCTACAATGAGCAGTGCTTC
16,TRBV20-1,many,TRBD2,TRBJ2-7,CSASGTSGRGTLEQYF,TGCAGTGCTTCCGGGACTAGCGGGAGGGGAACGTTGGAGCAGTACTTC
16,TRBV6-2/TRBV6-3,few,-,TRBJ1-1,CASRGGGNLMNTEAFF,TGTGCCAGCAGAGGAGGGGGAAACTTAATGAACACTGAAGCTTTCTTT
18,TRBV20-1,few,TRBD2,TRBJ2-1,CSANQPAGTSGRSNEQFF,TGCAGTGCCAATCAACCCGCCGGGACTAGCGGGAGAAGCAATGAGCAGTTCTTC
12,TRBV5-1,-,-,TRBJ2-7,CASSLTAREQYF,TGCGCCAGCAGCTTAACGGCCCGCGAGCAGTACTTC
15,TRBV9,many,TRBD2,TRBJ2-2,CASSLMGGDTGELFF,TGTGCCAGCAGCTTAATGGGAGGGGACACCGGGGAGCTGTTTTTT
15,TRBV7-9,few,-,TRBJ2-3,CASRSGQPPTDTQYF,TGTGCCAGCAGGTCAGGACAGCCCCCCACAGATACGCAGTATTTT
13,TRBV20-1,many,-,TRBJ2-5,CSAKTRRRETQYF,TGCAGTGCAAAGACTAGACGTCGAGAGACCCAGTACTTC
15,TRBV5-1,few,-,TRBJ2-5,CASSPAGRGPGAQYF,TGCGCCAGCAGCCCGGCCGGCCGGGGGCCGGGGGCCCAGTACTTC
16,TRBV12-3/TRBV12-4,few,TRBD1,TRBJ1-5,CASSFAGGIRNQPQHF,TGTGCCAGCAGTTTTGCAGGGGGGATACGCAATCAGCCCCAGCATTTT
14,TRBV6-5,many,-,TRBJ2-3,CASSYSMRGDTQYF,TGTGCCAGCAGTTACTCGATGAGAGGGGATACGCAGTATTTT
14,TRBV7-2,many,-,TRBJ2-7,CASSSSGRSYEQYF,TGTGCCAGCAGCTCGTCGGGACGCAGTTACGAGCAGTACTTC
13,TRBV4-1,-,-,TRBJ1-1,CASSLGRFTEAFF,TGCGCCAGCAGCCTCGGGAGGTTCACTGAAGCTTTCTTT
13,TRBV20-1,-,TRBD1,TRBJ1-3,CSASRTGGNTIYF,TGCAGTGCTAGCCGGACAGGTGGAAACACCATATATTTT
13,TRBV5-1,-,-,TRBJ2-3,CASRLIRTDTQYF,TGCGCCAGCAGGTTAATACGGACAGATACGCAGTATTTT
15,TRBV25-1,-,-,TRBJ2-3,CASSEFSQDTDTQYF,TGTGCCAGCAGTGAATTTTCCCAGGACACAGATACGCAGTATTTT
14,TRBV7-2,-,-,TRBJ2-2,CASSFGPGTGELFF,TGTGCCAGCAGCTTTGGTCCCGGGACCGGGGAGCTGTTTTTT
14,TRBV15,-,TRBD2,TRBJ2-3,CATSSGGPPNTQYF,TGTGCCACCAGTAGCGGGGGACCGCCTAATACGCAGTATTTT
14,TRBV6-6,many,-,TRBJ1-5,CASSYEPRRQPQHF,TGTGCCAGCAGTTACGAACCGCGTCGGCAGCCCCAGCATTTT
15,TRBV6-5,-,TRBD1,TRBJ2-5,CASSYLGQGTETQYF,TGTGCCAGCAGTTACCTGGGACAGGGGACAGAGACCCAGTACTTC
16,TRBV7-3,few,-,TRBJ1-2,CASSRSFNTANHGYTF,TGTGCCAGCAGCCGGAGCTTCAACACCGCTAACCATGGCTACACCTTC
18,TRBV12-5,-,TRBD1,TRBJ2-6,CASGPPRDSTSGANVLTF,TGTGCTAGTGGCCCCCCCCGGGACAGCACCTCTGGGGCCAACGTCCTGACTTTC
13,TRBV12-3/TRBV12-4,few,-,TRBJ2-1,CASSRTRSNEQFF,TGTGCCAGCAGTCGGACCCGGAGCAATGAGCAGTTCTTC
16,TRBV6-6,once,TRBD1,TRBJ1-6,CASTPRSGQGESPLHF,TGTGCCAGCACCCCAAGATCCGGACAGGGGGAATCACCCCTCCACTTT
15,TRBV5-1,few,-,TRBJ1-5,CASSPWAGSNQPQHF,TGCGCCAGCAGCCCCTGGGCAGGGAGCAATCAGCCCCAGCATTTT
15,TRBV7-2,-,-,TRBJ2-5,CASSLVHSRGETQYF,TGTGCCAGCAGCTTAGTACACTCCCGGGGGGAGACCCAGTACTTC
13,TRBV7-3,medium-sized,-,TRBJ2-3,CASSSSHKSTQYF,TGTGCCAGCAGCTCCTCCCACAAGAGTACGCAGTATTTT
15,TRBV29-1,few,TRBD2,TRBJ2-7,CSVYGTSGISYEQYF,TGCAGCGTTTATGGGACTAGCGGTATCTCCTACGAGCAGTACTTC
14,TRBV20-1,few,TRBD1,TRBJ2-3,CSASGQGASDTQYF,TGCAGTGCTTCGGGACAGGGGGCATCAGATACGCAGTATTTT
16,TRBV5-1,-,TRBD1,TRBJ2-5,CASSLTAGGSGETQYF,TGCGCCAGCAGCTTGACCGCAGGGGGCTCGGGAGAGACCCAGTACTTC
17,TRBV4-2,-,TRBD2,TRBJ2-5,CASSQGFPGGYQETQYF,TGTGCCAGCAGCCAAGGTTTTCCGGGGGGGTACCAAGAGACCCAGTACTTC
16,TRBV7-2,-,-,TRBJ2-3,CASSFGGAVTFDTQYF,TGTGCCAGCAGCTTTGGGGGGGCCGTCACATTTGATACGCAGTATTTT
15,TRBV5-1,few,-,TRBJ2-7,CASSLVPGPSYEQYF,TGCGCCAGCAGCTTGGTACCGGGGCCCTCATACGAGCAGTACTTC
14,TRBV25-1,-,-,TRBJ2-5,CASSERRDKETQYF,TGTGCCAGCAGTGAAAGGAGGGATAAAGAGACCCAGTACTTC
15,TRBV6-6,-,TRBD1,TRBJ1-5,CASETGRLSPQPQHF,TGTGCCAGCGAGACAGGGAGATTATCTCCTCAGCCCCAGCATTTT
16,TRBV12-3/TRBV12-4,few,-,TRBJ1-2,CASSPSDDRRFYGYTF,TGTGCCAGCAGTCCATCCGATGACAGGCGTTTCTATGGCTACACCTTC